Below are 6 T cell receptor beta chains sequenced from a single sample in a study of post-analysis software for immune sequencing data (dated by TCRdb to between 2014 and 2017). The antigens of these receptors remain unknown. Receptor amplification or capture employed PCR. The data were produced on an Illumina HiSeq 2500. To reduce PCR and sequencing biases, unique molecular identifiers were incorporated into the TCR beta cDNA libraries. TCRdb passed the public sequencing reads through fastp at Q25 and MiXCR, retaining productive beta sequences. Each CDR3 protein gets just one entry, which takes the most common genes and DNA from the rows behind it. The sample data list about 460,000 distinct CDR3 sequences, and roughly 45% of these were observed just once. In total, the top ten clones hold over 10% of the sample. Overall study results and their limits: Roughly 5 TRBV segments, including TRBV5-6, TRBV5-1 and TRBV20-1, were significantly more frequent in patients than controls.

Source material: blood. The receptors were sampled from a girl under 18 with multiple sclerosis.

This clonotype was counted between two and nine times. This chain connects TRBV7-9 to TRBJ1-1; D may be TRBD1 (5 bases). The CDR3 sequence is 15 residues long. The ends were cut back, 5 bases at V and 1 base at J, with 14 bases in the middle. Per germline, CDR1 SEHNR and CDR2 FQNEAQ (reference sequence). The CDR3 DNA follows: TGTGCCAGCAGCACCCACAGGATTGAGAACACTGAAGCTTTCTTT. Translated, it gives CASSTHRIENTEAFF.

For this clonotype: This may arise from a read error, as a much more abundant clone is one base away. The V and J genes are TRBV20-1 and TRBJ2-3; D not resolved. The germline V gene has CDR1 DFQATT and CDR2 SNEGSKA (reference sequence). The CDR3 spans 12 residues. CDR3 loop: CRAHHYRDTQYF. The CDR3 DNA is TGCAGGGCTCACCACTACCGAGATACGCAGTATTTT.

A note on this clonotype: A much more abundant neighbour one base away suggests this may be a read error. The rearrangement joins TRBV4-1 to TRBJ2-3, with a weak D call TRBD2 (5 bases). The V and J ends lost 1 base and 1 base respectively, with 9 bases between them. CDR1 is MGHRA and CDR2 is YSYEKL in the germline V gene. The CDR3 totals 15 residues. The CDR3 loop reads CASSQVGGRTDTQYF. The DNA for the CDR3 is TGCGCCAGCAGCCAAGTGGGCGGGCGCACAGATACGCAGTATTTT.

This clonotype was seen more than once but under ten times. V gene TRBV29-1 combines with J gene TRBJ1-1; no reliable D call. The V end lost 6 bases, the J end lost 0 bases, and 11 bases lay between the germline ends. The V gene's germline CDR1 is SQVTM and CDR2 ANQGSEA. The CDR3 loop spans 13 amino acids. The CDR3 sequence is CSVDPGLNTEAFF. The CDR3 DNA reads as TGCAGCGTCGACCCTGGATTGAACACTGAAGCTTTCTTT.

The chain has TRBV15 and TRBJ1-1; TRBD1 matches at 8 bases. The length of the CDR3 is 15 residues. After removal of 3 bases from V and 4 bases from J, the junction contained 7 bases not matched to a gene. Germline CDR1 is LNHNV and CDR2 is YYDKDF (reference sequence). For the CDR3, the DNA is TGTGCCACCAGCAGTGACAGGGGCGGGTCCACTGAAGCTTTCTTT. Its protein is CATSSDRGGSTEAFF.

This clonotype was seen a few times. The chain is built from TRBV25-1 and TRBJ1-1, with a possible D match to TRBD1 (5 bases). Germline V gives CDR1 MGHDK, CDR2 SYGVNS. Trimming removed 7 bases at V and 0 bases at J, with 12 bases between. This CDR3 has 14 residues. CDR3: CASTYGALNTEAFF. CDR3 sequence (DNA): TGTGCCAGCACATATGGGGCGTTGAACACTGAAGCTTTCTTT.